Given below is one TCR beta chain in context. Its cognate antigen is unknown. V dropped 4 bases and J dropped 0 bases, with 7 bases sitting between them. The CDR3 is made up of 13 amino acids. The germline gives CDR1 SEHNR, CDR2 FQNEAQ (reference sequence). These data are taken from a study of somatic mutations in cytotoxic T cells in rheumatoid arthritis. General study results and limits: The clonality of CD8+ T cells was not significantly different between rheumatoid arthritis patients and age-matched healthy controls. The study found CD8+ clonality increased with age in rheumatoid arthritis patients, not healthy controls.

TCRdb's table, derived via immunoSEQ multiplex PCR, lists solely in-frame clones and lacks some. The sample has some 29,000 clones, approximately 86% seen once. Sequenced sample: CD8+ T cells sorted from blood. This chain joins TRBV7-9 and TRBJ2-7; D call uncertain. The clonotype comes from an adult with rheumatoid arthritis. CDR3 amino acids: CASSSPHSYEQYF. The CDR3 bases are TGTGCCAGCAGCTCGCCCCACTCCTACGAGCAGTACTTC. Variable domain in full (rest from reference TRBV7-9 and TRBJ2-7): DTGVSQNPRHKITKRGQNVTFRCDPISEHNRLYWYRQTLGQGPEFLTYFQNEAQLEKSRLLSDRFSAERPKGSFSTLEIQRTEQGDSAMYLCASSSPHSYEQYFGPGTRLTVT.